What follows are 21 T cell receptor beta chains derived from one specimen sequenced in a study of cytomegalovirus exposure and HLA in healthy donors. Using immunoSEQ multiplex PCR, the repertoire was profiled, and TCRdb retains in-frame clones only, with some absent. The repertoire has around 250,000 clones, around 90% of them found once; the top ten carry 0.37%. Sequenced input: PBMCs. These TCRs come from a woman aged 18 to 35 in good health and CMV-seronegative.

V and J are TRBV4-1 and TRBJ1-3, with D possibly matching TRBD1 (5 bases). The germline V gene has CDR1 MGHRA and CDR2 YSYEKL. Deletions cut 1 base from V and 1 base from J, with 11 bases between. The CDR3 has 16 residues. CDR3: CASSQATGGSGNTIYF. The CDR3 DNA follows: TGCGCCAGCAGCCAAGCTACGGGGGGATCTGGAAACACCATATATTTT.

The CDR3 bases are TGCGCCAGCAGTGCTGATGGGTCTGGCAGGGCTAATTCACCCCTCCACTTT. Encoded protein: CASSADGSGRANSPLHF. The chain couples TRBV10-2 to TRBJ1-6; possibly TRBD1 for D (5 bases). The CDR3 loop spans 17 amino acids. V shed 4 bases and J shed 6 bases, with 19 bases lying between them. CDR1 is WSHSY and CDR2 is SAAADI in the germline V gene.

This clone was counted a single time. The genes are TRBV7-9 and TRBJ2-1; no reliable D call. CDR1 and CDR2 (germline): SEHNR, FQNEAQ (reference sequence). V lost 0 bases to trimming and J lost 5 bases, with 8 bases between them. The CDR3 extends over 14 amino acids. The CDR3 DNA follows: TGTGCCAGCAGCTTAGCGCTAATTGACAATGAGCAGTTCTTC. Translation: CASSLALIDNEQFF.

The chain has TRBV6-1 and TRBJ1-1; 9 nucleotides line up with TRBD1. The CDR3 consists of 15 residues. Unmatched junction bases numbered 8, after V lost 2 bases and J lost 7 bases. Looked up from germline, CDR1 is MNHNS and CDR2 is SASEGT. CDR3 region: CASSEWGTGPYEAFF. In DNA, the CDR3 is TGTGCCAGCAGTGAATGGGGGACAGGGCCTTATGAAGCTTTCTTT.

This clone was detected only a few times. The gene calls are TRBV28 and TRBJ2-7; D perhaps matches TRBD2 (6 bases). The CDR3 extends over 14 amino acids. Per the germline V gene, CDR1 is MDHEN and CDR2 is SYDVKM. V shed 6 bases and J shed 3 bases, with 15 bases lying between them. The CDR3, as DNA: TGTGCCAGCAGGCCTCCGGGAGCCCTCTACGAGCAGTACTTC. Translating it yields CASRPPGALYEQYF.

The gene calls are TRBV5-5 and TRBJ2-1; 8 nucleotides match TRBD1. V was clipped by 3 bases and J by 4 bases; unmatched bases: 6. The germline V gene encodes CDR1 SGHKS and CDR2 YYEKEE (reference sequence). CDR3 length equals 15 residues. The CDR3 spells CASSSRDRPYNEQFF. The CDR3 bases are TGTGCCAGCAGCTCCCGGGACAGGCCGTACAATGAGCAGTTCTTC.

This clone was detected once. V is TRBV6-5 and J is TRBJ1-1, with D possibly being TRBD1 (6 bases). Trimming pared 2 bases from V and 1 base from J, leaving 8 bases between. The germline V gene has CDR1 MNHEY and CDR2 SVGAGI. The CDR3 has 14 residues. In nucleotides, the CDR3 is TGTGCCAGCAGTTACCTGACAGGGAACACTGAAGCTTTCTTT. Protein sequence: CASSYLTGNTEAFF.

This clone has just a few counts. The chain combines TRBV6-5 with TRBJ1-6; D is ambiguous. V gave up 6 bases and J gave up 8 bases, with 14 bases separating them. Germline V CDR1 and CDR2: MNHEY, SVGAGI. CDR3 length: 14 amino acids. The CDR3 here is CASREWVADSPLHF. Written as DNA, the CDR3 is TGTGCCAGCAGGGAGTGGGTTGCGGATTCACCCCTCCACTTT.

This clone has a single count. This chain connects TRBV5-5 to TRBJ1-3; D gene uncertain. Germline CDR1 SGHKS, CDR2 YYEKEE (reference sequence). The V and J ends lost 0 bases and 0 bases respectively, with 7 bases between them. This CDR3 comprises 15 residues. The CDR3 sequence is CASSLEASSGNTIYF. CDR3 in DNA: TGTGCCAGCAGCTTGGAAGCGAGCTCTGGAAACACCATATATTTT.

This rearrangement joins TRBV7-2 to TRBJ2-2, with 10 bases aligning to TRBD2. After removal of 2 bases from V and 4 bases from J, the junction contained 4 bases not matched to a gene. Germline V gene data show CDR1 as SGHTA and CDR2 as FQGNSA. This CDR3 comprises 16 residues. Here the CDR3 DNA reads TGTGCCAGCAGCTTACTAGCGGGGGACTCCACCGGGGAGCTGTTTTTT. Residues: CASSLLAGDSTGELFF.

With regard to this clone: Distinct nucleotide sequences in the sample also encode this CDR3. V and J are TRBV30 and TRBJ1-4; TRBD1 is a possible D gene (6 bases). V was pared by 0 bases and J by 6 bases, with 8 bases between. Looked up from germline, CDR1 is GTSNPN and CDR2 is SVGIG (reference sequence). CDR3 length equals 13 residues. The DNA for the CDR3 is TGTGCCTGGAGTGTGAACAGGGATGAAAAACTGTTTTTT. It translates to CAWSVNRDEKLFF.

This clone was observed a few times. The V and J genes are TRBV4-1 and TRBJ1-4; D not certain. From germline, CDR1 is MGHRA and CDR2 YSYEKL. The CDR3 is 13 residues long. Between the trimmed V and J ends, which lost 6 bases and 0 bases, there was a span of 5 bases. CDR3 sequence reads: CASRRPTNEKLFF. CDR3 DNA: TGCGCCAGCAGGCGGCCAACTAATGAAAAACTGTTTTTT.

V usage is TRBV28 and J usage is TRBJ1-5; no reliable D call. The length of the CDR3 is 15 residues. Trimming left V 3 bases short and J 6 bases short, with 15 bases between. Germline assignment: CDR1 MDHEN and CDR2 SYDVKM. CDR3 amino acids: CASSFTVLGSQPQHF. The CDR3 DNA reads as TGTGCCAGCAGTTTCACAGTCTTAGGCTCTCAGCCCCAGCATTTT.

J is TRBJ1-2 and V is TRBV11-2, with 7 bases identical to TRBD1. The germline CDR1 and CDR2 sequences are SGHAT and FQNNGV. Losses at the gene ends were 6 bases for V and 7 bases for J; bases not matched to a gene: 14. The CDR3 has 15 amino acids. CDR3 loop: CASRSGQPSPGGYTF. Here the CDR3 DNA reads TGTGCCAGCAGGTCGGGACAGCCTAGCCCCGGTGGCTACACCTTC.

CDR3 sequence: CASSLGISYEQYF. The CDR3 DNA follows: TGTGCCAGCAGTCTAGGCATTTCCTACGAGCAGTACTTC. This rearrangement joins TRBV11-3 to TRBJ2-7, with D uncertain. CDR1 and CDR2 from the germline V gene are SGHNT and YENEEA. Trimming cost V 6 bases and J 1 base, with 10 bases left between them. The CDR3 sequence is 13 residues long.

The chain employs TRBV5-1 and TRBJ2-2, with TRBD2 matching over 10 bases. The ends lost 3 bases at V and 4 bases at J; junction bases unmatched: 6. This CDR3 has 16 amino acids. The V gene's germline CDR1 is SGHRS and CDR2 YFSETQ. This CDR3 is CASSSLAGVSTGELFF. CDR3 in DNA: TGCGCCAGCAGCTCCCTAGCGGGGGTTTCCACCGGGGAGCTGTTTTTT.

This clone has only one observation. CDR3 in DNA: TGCGCCAGCAGTGAGTCCGGGGGGCAAGCTGAAGCTTTCTTT. Amino acids: CASSESGGQAEAFF. The V gene is TRBV10-1, the J gene TRBJ1-1; D might be TRBD1 (6 bases). From germline, CDR1 is WNHNN and CDR2 SYGVQD (reference sequence). CDR3 size: 14 residues. V was trimmed by 0 bases and J by 6 bases, leaving 11 bases between them.

This rearrangement joins TRBV10-1 to TRBJ2-1; 10 bases are shared with TRBD1. Trimming at V came to 4 bases and at J to 3 bases, leaving 3 bases not matched to a gene. There are 15 residues in the CDR3. Germline V gives CDR1 WNHNN, CDR2 SYGVQD (reference sequence). As DNA, the CDR3 is TGCGCCAGCAGTGCCGACAGGGGGCTCTACAATGAGCAGTTCTTC. Translation: CASSADRGLYNEQFF.

As regards this clone: This same CDR3 is encoded by further DNA sequences in the sample. V is TRBV9 and J is TRBJ2-3; no clear D. Trimming pared 4 bases from V and 0 bases from J, leaving 3 bases between. CDR3 length equals 12 residues. CDR1 is SGDLS and CDR2 is YYNGEE in the germline V gene. In DNA, the CDR3 is TGTGCCAGCAGCCCGAGCACAGATACGCAGTATTTT. Residues: CASSPSTDTQYF.

The chain carries TRBV9 and TRBJ1-4; TRBD1 matches 9 bases. Germline assignment: CDR1 SGDLS and CDR2 YYNGEE. The CDR3 sequence is 14 residues long. With V trimmed by 2 bases and J by 7 bases, 3 bases remained unmatched. The CDR3 nucleotides are TGTGCCAGCAGCGTTGGGGGACAGGGTGAAAAACTGTTTTTT. It encodes CASSVGGQGEKLFF. The full variable domain, completed using reference TRBV9 and TRBJ1-4, is DSGVTQTPKHLITATGQRVTLRCSPRSGDLSVYWYQQSLDQGLQFLIQYYNGEERAKGNILERFSAQQFPDLHSELNLSSLELGDSALYFCASSVGGQGEKLFFGSGTQLSVL.

The gene calls are TRBV4-1 and TRBJ2-3; 8 nucleotides match TRBD2. The trim removed 3 bases at V and 2 bases at J, leaving 7 bases unmatched. The CDR3 consists of 16 residues. CDR1 is MGHRA, CDR2 YSYEKL, per germline. The CDR3 loop is CASSQISGGITDTQYF. The CDR3 bases are TGCGCCAGCAGCCAGATCAGCGGGGGTATCACAGATACGCAGTATTTT.